The T cell receptor beta chain described here comes from a study of T cell responses to AZD1222 COVID-19 vaccine. Study results and caveats: AZD1222 recipients seropositive at baseline numbered only five to seven. Regions left unmutated in variants are reportedly the target of nearly half of spike-specific TCRs. A mostly white British donor set with more females was recruited, and clonal diversity was possibly underestimated.

Note on this clone: The antigen remains undetermined.

Assay: immunoSEQ multiplex PCR; the TCRdb copy retains only in-frame clones and omits some. The sample records roughly 80,000 clones, 90% being singletons. CDR1 and CDR2 (germline): SGHDT, YYEEEE. V was pared by 4 bases and J by 1 base, with 11 bases between. The length of the CDR3 is 14 residues. Sequences were derived from peripheral blood, sampled 28 days after the second AZD1222 dose. J is TRBJ1-1 and V is TRBV5-6; D is possibly TRBD1 (5 bases). This clonotype originated in an adult who received the AZD1222 COVID-19 vaccine. The CDR3 DNA sequence: TGTGCCAGCAGCCCGGGGGATCCGAACACTGAAGCTTTCTTT. This codes for CASSPGDPNTEAFF.